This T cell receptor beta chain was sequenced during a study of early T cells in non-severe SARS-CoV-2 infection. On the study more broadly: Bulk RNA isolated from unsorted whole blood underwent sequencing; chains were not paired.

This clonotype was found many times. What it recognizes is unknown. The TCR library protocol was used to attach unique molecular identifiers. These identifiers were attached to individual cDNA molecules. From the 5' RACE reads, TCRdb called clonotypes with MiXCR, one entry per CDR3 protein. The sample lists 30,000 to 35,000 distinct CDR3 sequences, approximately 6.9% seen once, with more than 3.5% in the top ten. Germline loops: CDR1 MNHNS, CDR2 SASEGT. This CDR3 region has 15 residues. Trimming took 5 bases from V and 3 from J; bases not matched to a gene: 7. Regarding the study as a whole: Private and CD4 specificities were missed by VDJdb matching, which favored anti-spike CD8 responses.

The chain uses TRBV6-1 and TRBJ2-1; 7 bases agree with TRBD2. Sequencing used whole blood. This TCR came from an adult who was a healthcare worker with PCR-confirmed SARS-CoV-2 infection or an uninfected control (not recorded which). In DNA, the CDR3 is TGTGCCAGCAGTCTCGAAGCGGGGTTCTACAATGAGCAGTTCTTC. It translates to CASSLEAGFYNEQFF.